The subject of this entry is one T cell receptor (beta chain). The record originates from a study of blood T cell repertoires in COVID-19. Study background: The study drew acute and convalescent COVID-19 samples from the United States, Italy and Spain. Sources were T cells, B-cell-depleted T cells, or PBMCs; the material itself was cDNA or gDNA.

Germline V lookup: CDR1 SGDLS, CDR2 YYNGEE. Trimming cost V 3 bases and J 6 bases; bases outside gene matches: 6. This CDR3 has 16 residues. As originally analysed: Using reference gene primer amplification, nucleated cell counts were estimated. Assay used: immunoSEQ multiplex PCR; TCRdb lists only in-frame clones, some missing. Clonal size and the V and J genes are those of that table, whereas D and trimming came from the DNA. Among around 71,000 clones listed, roughly 82% were seen once. The V and J genes are TRBV9 and TRBJ1-6, with 10 bases aligning to TRBD1. The sequencing sample was made of peripheral blood. The TCR sequence derives from a woman of 80 years or more with active or convalescent COVID-19. The CDR3 is CASSALGDRGNSPLHF. In DNA form, the CDR3 reads TGTGCCAGCAGCGCGTTAGGGGACAGGGGTAATTCACCCCTCCACTTT.